This T cell receptor beta chain emerged from a study of cytomegalovirus exposure and HLA in healthy donors. Study-wide points: Reported performance of the classifier showed diagnosis of cytomegalovirus status with high specificity and sensitivity.

With 60 Vbeta and 13 Jbeta primers, the PCR was carried out. Repertoires were generated with immunoSEQ multiplex PCR, while TCRdb's copy carries only in-frame clones and drops some. Among more than 150,000 clones, approximately 88% were seen once, and the ten largest hold roughly 0.38%. Germline CDR1 and CDR2: MDHEN and SYDVKM. V lost 5 bases and J lost 1; bases outside the gene matches: 6. CDR3 length: 15 residues. This clone has only one observation. Antigen specificity is unknown. Sequenced material: PBMCs. The V gene is TRBV28, the J gene TRBJ2-7; TRBD1 matches at 9 bases. The sequence was obtained from a boy aged 2 to 10 in good health and CMV-seronegative. The CDR3 reads CASSVPGQGSYEQYF. For the CDR3, the DNA is TGTGCCAGCAGTGTTCCGGGACAGGGATCCTACGAGCAGTACTTC.